This T cell receptor beta chain emerged from a study of blood T cell repertoires in COVID-19. Seattle's enrolled individuals joined amid active infection and were then monitored longitudinally. Germline CDR1 MNHEY, CDR2 SVGEGT. This CDR3 comprises 16 residues. The ends lost 5 bases at V and 8 bases at J; junction bases unmatched: 16. The authors' processing: Estimates of nucleated cell counts were drawn from the amplification of reference gene primers. Measured with immunoSEQ multiplex PCR; TCRdb has only the in-frame clones, and not every one. The V and J calls and the clone size are those of that table, but D and trimming were determined from the DNA. The sample records fewer than 350,000 clones, about 86% being singletons.

Sequenced input: peripheral blood. J is TRBJ1-2 and V is TRBV6-2 or TRBV6-3, with 8 bases fitting TRBD1. This TCR was recovered from a woman in her twenties or thirties with COVID-19, enrolled during active disease. CDR3 in DNA: TGTGCCAGCAGTCAGCAGCGATTGGACAGGGAAGGGGGCTACACCTTC. This encodes CASSQQRLDREGGYTF.